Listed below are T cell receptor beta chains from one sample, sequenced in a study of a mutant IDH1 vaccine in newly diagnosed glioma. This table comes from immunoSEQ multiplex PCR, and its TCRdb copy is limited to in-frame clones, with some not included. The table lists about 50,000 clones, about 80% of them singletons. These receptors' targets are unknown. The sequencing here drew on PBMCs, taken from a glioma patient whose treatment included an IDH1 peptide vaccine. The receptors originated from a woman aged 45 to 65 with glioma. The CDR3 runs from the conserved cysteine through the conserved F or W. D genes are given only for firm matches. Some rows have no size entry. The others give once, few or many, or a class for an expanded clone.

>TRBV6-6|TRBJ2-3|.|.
CASSSIQGGDTQYF
TGTGCCAGCAGTTCAATACAGGGGGGGGATACGCAGTATTTT
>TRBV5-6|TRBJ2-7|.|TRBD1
CASSLALGTGSSEQYF
TGTGCCAGCAGCTTGGCCCTGGGGACAGGGTCGTCCGAGCAGTACTTC
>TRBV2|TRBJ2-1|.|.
CASRPGGGINEQFF
TGTGCCAGCAGGCCTGGAGGGGGCATCAATGAGCAGTTCTTC
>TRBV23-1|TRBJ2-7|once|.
CASSHSHYEQYF
TGCGCCAGCAGTCATTCCCACTACGAGCAGTACTTC
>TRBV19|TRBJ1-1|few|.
CASSATELGNTEAFF
TGTGCCAGTAGTGCAACAGAGTTGGGGAACACTGAAGCTTTCTTT
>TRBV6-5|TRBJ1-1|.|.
CASSYAGATEAFF
TGTGCCAGCAGTTACGCGGGGGCCACTGAAGCTTTCTTT
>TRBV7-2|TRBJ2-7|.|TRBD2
CASSQSGGPYEQYF
TGTGCCAGCAGCCAGAGCGGGGGGCCCTACGAGCAGTACTTC
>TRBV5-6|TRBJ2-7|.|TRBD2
CASSSSGLAGVPLYF
TGTGCCAGCAGCTCATCCGGACTAGCGGGGGTCCCCTTATACTTC
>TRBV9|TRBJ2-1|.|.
CASSPLEGGSYNEQFF
TGTGCCAGCAGCCCCCTTGAGGGGGGGTCTTACAATGAGCAGTTCTTC
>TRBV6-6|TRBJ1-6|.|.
CASSRGDTHNSPLHF
TGTGCCAGCAGTCGCGGGGACACCCATAATTCACCCCTCCACTTT